This T cell receptor (beta chain) was captured in a study of blood T cell repertoires in COVID-19. Study background: Donors in the United States, Italy and Spain gave samples during acute or convalescent COVID-19. T cells, B-cell-depleted T cells, or PBMCs supplied cDNA or gDNA.

The CDR3 covers 14 residues. Trimming left V 0 bases short and J 7 bases short, with 13 bases between. The germline CDR1 and CDR2 sequences are LGHNA and YNFKEQ. Original data processing: Nucleated cell number was recorded as an estimate derived from reference gene primer amplification. The repertoire was sequenced with immunoSEQ multiplex PCR; TCRdb's copy has only in-frame clones and lacks some. The D gene and trimming were derived from the DNA, and the V and J assignments and clone size from that table. The sample includes around 220,000 clones, 70% to 85% seen only once; the top ten take approximately 5%.

The V and J genes are TRBV4-2 and TRBJ2-7; perhaps TRBD1 as D (5 bases). The source of this sequence is an elderly woman with active or convalescent COVID-19. The sequencing input was peripheral blood. The CDR3 sequence: CASSQEWTLLEQYF. The CDR3 region has the DNA TGTGCCAGCAGCCAAGAATGGACACTTCTGGAGCAGTACTTC.